Following are 9 T cell receptor beta chains from one sample sequenced in a study of T cells expressing NK-cell markers. TCRdb re-called the 5' RACE reads and shows each CDR3 protein once, DNA omitted. This repertoire includes almost 450,000 distinct CDR3 sequences. The source material was blood T cells: a sorted CD56 or NKG2C T cell subset, CD4+ or CD8+ T cells, or bulk PBMC T cells (not recorded which). These receptors all stem from a woman between 18 and 70 years old in good health.

The chain is built from TRBV5-1 and TRBJ2-3. Germline assignment: CDR1 SGHRS and CDR2 YFSETQ. This CDR3 is built from 14 residues. The CDR3 spells CASSLDGAGDTQYF.

The V and J genes are TRBV5-1 and TRBJ2-1. The CDR3 contains 13 residues. Germline V gene data show CDR1 as SGHRS and CDR2 as YFSETQ. CDR3 region: CASSSWGGNEQFF.

V and J are TRBV20-1 and TRBJ2-5. The CDR3 has 16 residues. CDR1 and CDR2 from the germline V gene are DFQATT and SNEGSKA (reference sequence). The CDR3: CSARPYDTGDKETQYF.

This chain joins TRBV20-1 and TRBJ1-1; TCRdb's D call of TRBD1 is untestable without DNA. The CDR3 is 13 residues long. The germline CDR1 and CDR2 sequences are DFQATT and SNEGSKA (reference sequence). CDR3 in amino acids: CSARGAWESEAFF.

V usage is TRBV20-1 and J usage is TRBJ2-2; TCRdb calls TRBD2, which cannot be checked without DNA. This CDR3 has 14 amino acids. Germline V gene sequence: CDR1 DFQATT, CDR2 SNEGSKA (reference sequence). This chain's CDR3 is CSAWPAGNTGELFF.

V is TRBV5-1 and J is TRBJ1-1. This CDR3 contains 13 residues. CDR1 is SGHRS and CDR2 is YFSETQ in the germline V gene. The CDR3 sequence: CASSLPVNTEAFF.

The genes are TRBV6-1 and TRBJ2-1; the TCRdb D gene call, TRBD1, has no DNA to confirm it. This CDR3 has 11 amino acids. Germline values: CDR1 MNHNS, CDR2 SASEGT. Here the CDR3 reads CASSERQGRFF.

The rearrangement uses TRBV20-1 and TRBJ1-5. Germline V gene lookup returns CDR1 DFQATT and CDR2 SNEGSKA (reference sequence). The CDR3 is 12 residues long. The chain's CDR3 is CSARRKNQPQHF.

V gene TRBV7-3 combines with J gene TRBJ2-6. The CDR3 is 16 residues long. The germline V gene encodes CDR1 SGHTA and CDR2 FQGTGA. Here the CDR3 reads CASSLGRHSGANVLTF.